This entry is about one T cell receptor (beta chain). Its antigen is unidentified. Peripheral blood genomic DNA, not sorted cells or RNA, was the template. Germline CDR1 LNHNV, CDR2 YYDKDF (reference sequence). The V and J ends lost 1 base and 5 bases respectively, with 8 bases between them. This CDR3 has 13 amino acids. The data are from a study of T cell repertoires in aging, cancer and after chemotherapy. The wider study: Paired samples before and after chemotherapy came from chronic lymphocytic leukemia patients on fludarabine- or bendamustine-based regimens.

Points from the study as a whole: Healthy donors lost TCR diversity with age mainly through richness, cancer patients through richness and evenness.

Multiplex touch-down PCR with TRB-A/B primers amplified rearranged V-D-J TRB sequences. Using its own MiXCR run on the multiplex PCR reads, TCRdb lists one record per CDR3 protein. The sample yields approximately 6,000 distinct CDR3 sequences, under 35% seen once. The sequence came from a human donor with a blood cancer. This sequence joins TRBV15 and TRBJ2-5; the D call may be TRBD1 or TRBD2 (5 bases each). What was sequenced was blood. The CDR3 here is CATSRGGIETQYF. Written as DNA, the CDR3 is TGTGCCACCAGCAGAGGGGGGATTGAGACCCAGTACTTC.